Below, 24 T cell receptor beta chains from the same sample are listed, as sequenced in a study of spatial heterogeneity in lung cancer. Stated time point: sample taken at primary tumor resection. These receptors lack a known antigen. TCRdb analysed the 5' RACE reads with MiXCR anew, one entry per CDR3 protein. The sample has 16,000 or so distinct CDR3 sequences, 6% to 7% seen once; the top ten hold 15% to 20%. Whole-study findings and limits: Mutation counts in tumors were tracked by counts of expanded intratumoral alpha and beta TCRs.

The specimen was lung tumor tissue, collected at surgery. Receptors originate from a female donor with early-stage non-small cell lung cancer.

Ten or more counts support this clonotype. The library was built for alpha chains, so this beta chain is an off-target read and its size means little. V usage is TRBV24-1 and J usage is TRBJ1-2, with a possible D match to TRBD1 (5 bases). The CDR3 spans 13 residues. Germline assignment: CDR1 KGHDR and CDR2 SFDVKD. V was clipped by 2 bases and J by 7 bases, with 10 bases between them. DNA of the CDR3: TGTGCCACCAGTGATTCTGACAGTTTTGGCTACACCTTC. Protein sequence: CATSDSDSFGYTF.

By sample share, this clonotype is medium-sized. The library was prepared for alpha chains; this beta chain is a stray read, so its frequency means little. This rearrangement joins TRBV6-1 to TRBJ1-1; D unresolved. Germline-derived CDR1 and CDR2 are MNHNS and SASEGT. This CDR3 spans 17 amino acids. Between the trimmed V and J ends, which lost 2 bases and 1 base, there was a span of 17 bases. Here the CDR3 reads CASSESPQQVPNTEAFF. The CDR3 DNA reads as TGTGCCAGCAGTGAATCACCCCAGCAGGTACCGAACACTGAAGCTTTCTTT.

This clonotype was detected ten times or more. Little can be read into the size of this beta chain, an off-target read in a library designed for alpha chains. This CDR3 reads CATPATGSFSQHF. The DNA of the CDR3 is TGTGCCACTCCCGCAACAGGGTCCTTCTCCCAGCATTTT. The gene calls are TRBV24-1 and TRBJ1-5; TRBD1 might be the D (6 bases). The CDR3 extends over 13 amino acids. V was shortened by 10 bases and J by 11 bases, with 20 bases between the two germline ends. Germline V CDR1 and CDR2: KGHDR, SFDVKD.

Concerning this clonotype itself: Possible read error: a much larger clone is one base away. This beta chain was picked up by a library intended for alpha chains and is off target, so its count carries little meaning. The chain links TRBV12-3 or TRBV12-4 to TRBJ2-1, with 9 bases fitting TRBD2. The trim removed 3 bases at V and 2 bases at J, leaving 5 bases unmatched. This CDR3 is 16 amino acids long. The CDR3 region has the DNA TGTGCCAGCAGTTTTGTTAGCGGGGGCCCCTACAATGAGCAGTTCTTC. It yields the protein CASSFVSGGPYNEQFF.

The sample holds many counts of this clonotype. This beta chain slipped into a library made for alpha chains as a stray read, so its size is not meaningful. J is TRBJ2-2 and V is TRBV14; D not certain. Trimming stripped 0 bases from V and 6 bases from J, with 8 bases between. Germline CDR1 is SGHDN and CDR2 is FVKESK. The CDR3 consists of 14 residues. The CDR3 DNA sequence: TGTGCCAGCAGCCAAGATGGACGGGCCGGGGAGCTGTTTTTT. This gives the protein CASSQDGRAGELFF.

This clonotype was counted at least ten times. This beta chain slipped into a library made for alpha chains as a stray read, so its size is not meaningful. J is TRBJ1-3 and V is TRBV10-2, with D possibly TRBD1 on 5 matching bases. Between the trimmed V and J ends, which lost 3 bases and 2 bases, there was a span of 11 bases. Germline V gives CDR1 WSHSY, CDR2 SAAADI. The CDR3 is 15 amino acids. The CDR3, as DNA: TGCGCCAGCAGTGACCAGGGAGCCCCTGGAAACACCATATATTTT. This gives the protein CASSDQGAPGNTIYF.

By frequency in the sample, this clonotype is medium-sized. This beta chain turned up in a library designed for alpha chains; as an off-target read, its abundance says little. The genes are TRBV9 and TRBJ2-2, with D possibly TRBD1 on 6 matching bases. V lost 5 bases to trimming and J lost 7 bases, with 18 bases between them. There are 15 residues in the CDR3. Germline V gene sequence: CDR1 SGDLS, CDR2 YYNGEE. The CDR3 region is CASRAGTSVGGELFF. For the CDR3, the DNA is TGTGCCAGCAGAGCCGGGACATCGGTGGGCGGGGAGCTGTTTTTT.

A note on this clonotype: Because this beta chain is a stray read in a library intended to capture alpha chains, its abundance should not be given much weight. The chain carries TRBV6-2 or TRBV6-3 and TRBJ1-6; D call uncertain. Trimming shortened V by 0 bases and J by 6 bases, and 6 bases separated the two germline ends. The V gene's germline CDR1 is MNHEY and CDR2 SVGEGT. The CDR3 is 14 amino acids. The CDR3 region is CASSYSNFNSPLHF. As DNA, the CDR3 is TGTGCCAGCAGTTACTCGAACTTTAATTCACCCCTCCACTTT.

The sample holds many counts of this clonotype. As an off-target read in a library built for alpha chains, this beta chain has a frequency of little significance. The chain links TRBV6-2 or TRBV6-3 to TRBJ2-1; D gene unclear. Germline lookup yields CDR1 MNHEY and CDR2 SVGEGT. Trimming stripped 1 base from V and 3 bases from J, with 13 bases between. CDR3 length: 16 residues. The CDR3 bases are TGTGCCAGCAGTTACTTCCCGGCCGGGCACTACAATGAGCAGTTCTTC. This codes for CASSYFPAGHYNEQFF.

Concerning this clonotype itself: This beta chain lies outside the target of a library built for alpha chains; its clone size means little. The genes are TRBV30 and TRBJ1-5, with 7 bases matching TRBD1. CDR3 size: 14 residues. The V gene's germline CDR1 is GTSNPN and CDR2 SVGIG (reference sequence). V was pared by 5 bases and J by 0 bases, with 4 bases of the junction left unmatched. CDR3 region: CAWRGQSSNQPQHF. In nucleotides, the CDR3 is TGTGCCTGGCGGGGACAGTCTAGCAATCAGCCCCAGCATTTT.

This clonotype was detected many times. In a library made to pick up alpha chains, this beta chain is a stray read with a size that means little. The chain carries TRBV7-9 and TRBJ1-1; D perhaps matches TRBD1 (6 bases). Germline values: CDR1 SEHNR, CDR2 FQNEAQ (reference sequence). The CDR3 loop spans 17 amino acids. V was clipped by 5 bases and J by 7 bases, with 26 bases between them. The CDR3 region has the DNA TGTGCCAGCAGCCAGACACCAGGACAGAGAACAGAGAATGAAGCTTTCTTT. Amino acids: CASSQTPGQRTENEAFF.

This clonotype was seen at least ten times. In a library made to pick up alpha chains, this beta chain is a stray read with a size that means little. The chain joins TRBV29-1 to TRBJ1-3; 7 positions agree with TRBD1. The CDR3 sequence is 14 residues long. Germline lookup yields CDR1 SQVTM and CDR2 ANQGSEA. V shed 8 bases and J 0 bases; nucleotides not matched to a gene: 7. The CDR3 DNA follows: TGCAGCACCCAGGGGGGGACCTCTGGAAACACCATATATTTT. Translation: CSTQGGTSGNTIYF.

This clonotype showed up just a few times. This beta chain is an off-target read within a library intended for alpha chains, so its frequency means little. The chain links TRBV20-1 to TRBJ2-3; a possible D gene is TRBD1 (5 bases). Germline V gene sequence: CDR1 DFQATT, CDR2 SNEGSKA (reference sequence). V lost 6 bases to trimming and J lost 4 bases, with 17 bases between them. CDR3 length: 14 residues. CDR3 in amino acids: CSAHSGHKPDTQYF. The CDR3 coding sequence is TGCAGTGCCCATTCAGGACATAAGCCAGATACGCAGTATTTT.

This clonotype has ten or more counts. This beta chain is off target for a library built for alpha chains, so its abundance means little. The V and J genes are TRBV12-3 or TRBV12-4 and TRBJ1-1, with D possibly TRBD1 on 6 matching bases. The CDR3 is 14 residues long. V was cut by 4 bases and J by 3 bases, with 12 bases left in between. CDR3 sequence: CASSSSDRYTEAFF. In nucleotides, the CDR3 is TGTGCCAGCAGTTCCTCGGACAGATACACTGAAGCTTTCTTT.

Many counts were recorded for this clonotype. Since it is a stray read in a library aimed at alpha chains, this beta chain has a size that is not meaningful. The J gene is TRBJ1-2, the V gene TRBV29-1; no clear D. Trimming removed 6 bases from V and 8 bases from J, with 10 bases in between. Per the germline V gene, CDR1 is SQVTM and CDR2 is ANQGSEA. The CDR3 is 10 residues long. CDR3 amino acids: CSVFIDGYTF. CDR3 sequence (DNA): TGCAGCGTGTTTATCGACGGCTACACCTTC.

By share of the sample, this clonotype is medium-sized. Little can be read into the size of this beta chain, an off-target read in a library designed for alpha chains. The chain couples TRBV9 to TRBJ1-6, with TRBD1 identical over 7 bases. With V trimmed by 3 bases and J by 4 bases, 4 bases remained unmatched. The germline V gene encodes CDR1 SGDLS and CDR2 YYNGEE. The CDR3 has 15 residues. The CDR3, as DNA: TGTGCCAGCAGCGGCGGACAGGCGTATAATTCACCCCTCCACTTT. This translates into CASSGGQAYNSPLHF.

This clonotype has at least ten counts. Because the library targeted alpha chains, this beta chain is an off-target read whose size means little. The chain employs TRBV2 and TRBJ1-2, with unresolved D. V was trimmed by 6 bases and J by 0 bases, leaving 20 bases between them. CDR3 length equals 17 residues. Germline V gene lookup returns CDR1 SNHLY and CDR2 FYNNEI. The CDR3 nucleotides are TGTGCCAGCAGGCCCCGGTTAGGACGGGAAGCTAACTATGGCTACACCTTC. This translates into CASRPRLGREANYGYTF. The whole variable domain, filled in from reference TRBV2 and TRBJ1-2, reads EPEVTQTPSHQVTQMGQEVILRCVPISNHLYFYWYRQILGQKVEFLVSFYNNEISEKSEIFDDQFSVERPDGSNFTLKIRSTKLEDSAMYFCASRPRLGREANYGYTFGSGTRLTVV.

This clonotype was recorded many times. Little can be read into the size of this beta chain, an off-target read in a library designed for alpha chains. This chain uses TRBV5-1 with TRBJ2-1; 12 bases are shared with TRBD2. The length of the CDR3 is 17 residues. Germline CDR1 is SGHRS and CDR2 is YFSETQ. The V segment lost 5 bases and the J segment 2 bases; nucleotides outside the gene matches: 8. For the CDR3, the DNA is TGCGCCAGCAGGCCCGGGGCTAGCGGGGGGGCCTACAATGAGCAGTTCTTC. This encodes CASRPGASGGAYNEQFF.

This clonotype came up many times. This beta chain lies outside the target of a library built for alpha chains; its clone size means little. The V gene is TRBV5-1, the J gene TRBJ2-2; D is possibly TRBD2 (5 bases). Germline V CDR1 and CDR2: SGHRS, YFSETQ. This CDR3 region has 17 residues. Trimming pared 5 bases from V and 0 bases from J, leaving 17 bases between. The CDR3 protein is CASRNPLRGTNTGELFF. The CDR3 bases are TGCGCCAGCAGGAACCCTCTACGGGGAACGAACACCGGGGAGCTGTTTTTT. Full variable domain (outside the CDR3, taken from reference TRBV5-1 and TRBJ2-2): KAGVTQTPRYLIKTRGQQVTLSCSPISGHRSVSWYQQTPGQGLQFLFEYFSETQRNKGNFPGRFSGRQFSNSRSEMNVSTLELGDSALYLCASRNPLRGTNTGELFFGEGSRLTVL.

This clonotype was seen ten or more times. The library was designed around alpha chains, so this beta chain is a stray read whose abundance carries little weight. V is TRBV12-3 or TRBV12-4 and J is TRBJ2-2; D unclear. Trimming removed 4 bases at V and 6 bases at J, with 3 bases between. There are 11 residues in the CDR3. CDR3: CASSWAGELFF. The CDR3 DNA reads TGTGCCAGCAGTTGGGCCGGGGAGCTGTTTTTT.

As for this clonotype: This beta chain is an unintended read in a library built for alpha chains; its size means little. The chain carries TRBV7-2 and TRBJ2-3, with 13 positions matching TRBD2. V gave up 5 bases and J gave up 6 bases; unmatched junction bases: 8. The CDR3 runs to 16 residues. Germline V lookup: CDR1 SGHTA, CDR2 FQGNSA. In nucleotides, the CDR3 is TGTGCCAGCAGCGCCGAGGGACTAGCGGGGAAGGATACGCAGTATTTT. Translation gives CASSAEGLAGKDTQYF. Looking up the rest from reference TRBV7-2 and TRBJ2-3 gives the full variable domain: GAGVSQSPSNKVTEKGKDVELRCDPISGHTALYWYRQSLGQGLEFLIYFQGNSAPDKSGLPSDRFSAERTGGSVSTLTIQRTQQEDSAVYLCASSAEGLAGKDTQYFGPGTRLTVL.

This clonotype was seen a few times. A library prepared for alpha chains yielded this beta chain as an off-target read; its size is of little meaning. The V gene is TRBV30, the J gene TRBJ2-1; 8 nucleotides agree with TRBD2. Germline CDR1 is GTSNPN and CDR2 is SVGIG (reference sequence). The trim removed 2 bases at V and 5 bases at J, leaving 5 bases unmatched. CDR3 length: 14 residues. CDR3 protein: CAWSPPGRDNEQFF. DNA of the CDR3: TGTGCCTGGAGTCCTCCCGGGAGGGACAATGAGCAGTTCTTC.

This clonotype was seen a few times. A library prepared for alpha chains yielded this beta chain as an off-target read; its size is of little meaning. The chain is built from TRBV20-1 and TRBJ2-7; 8 nucleotides match TRBD1. The CDR3 sequence is 15 residues long. V lost 1 base, J lost 1 base, and 6 bases stayed unmatched. CDR1 and CDR2 (germline): DFQATT, SNEGSKA (reference sequence). CDR3: CSARGRQGYSYEQYF. CDR3 DNA sequence: TGCAGTGCTAGAGGTAGACAGGGGTATTCCTACGAGCAGTACTTC.

This clonotype was found a few times. A library prepared for alpha chains yielded this beta chain as an off-target read; its size is of little meaning. This chain uses TRBV7-9 with TRBJ1-1; no definite D call. Germline CDR1 SEHNR, CDR2 FQNEAQ (reference sequence). This CDR3 has 14 amino acids. V dropped 0 bases and J dropped 0 bases, with 5 bases sitting between them. CDR3 residues: CASSLAGMNTEAFF. CDR3 nucleotide sequence: TGTGCCAGCAGCTTAGCGGGGATGAACACTGAAGCTTTCTTT.